What follows are 25 T cell receptor beta chains derived from one specimen sequenced in a study of shared clonotypes between healthy human individuals. The data were produced by immunoSEQ multiplex PCR, yet TCRdb's version contains in-frame clones alone and is incomplete. The repertoire holds 550,000 to 850,000 clones, with 72% as singletons. Sequences were obtained from memory CD4+ T cells sorted from blood. Subset defined: CD45RA-negative fraction. These receptors came from a woman aged 25 to 45 in good health.

This clone was counted between two and nine times. The J gene is TRBJ2-5, the V gene TRBV7-9; D is uncertain. V was trimmed by 2 bases and J by 5 bases, leaving 9 bases between them. This CDR3 has 13 residues. Germline CDR1 and CDR2: SEHNR and FQNEAQ (reference sequence). CDR3 residues: CASSLNPEETQYF. CDR3 sequence (DNA): TGTGCCAGCAGCTTAAACCCCGAGGAGACCCAGTACTTC.

This clone occurred a few times. The CDR3 DNA reads as TGTGCCAGCTCACCAGACAGGGTAAACGAAAAACTGTTTTTT. It is translated as CASSPDRVNEKLFF. The chain has TRBV18 and TRBJ1-4, with TRBD1 matching 7 bases. Germline V lookup: CDR1 KGHSH, CDR2 LQKENI. The CDR3 has 14 residues. V was pared by 2 bases and J by 8 bases, with 5 bases of the junction left unmatched. Full variable domain (outside the CDR3, taken from reference TRBV18 and TRBJ1-4): NAGVMQNPRHLVRRRGQEARLRCSPMKGHSHVYWYRQLPEEGLKFMVYLQKENIIDESGMPKERFSAEFPKEGPSILRIQQVVRGDSAAYFCASSPDRVNEKLFFGSGTQLSVL.

This clone was recorded only once. This chain links TRBV9 with TRBJ2-7; TRBD2 matches 8 bases. The CDR3 covers 15 residues. The trim removed 0 bases at V and 3 bases at J, leaving 5 bases unmatched. Germline CDR1 is SGDLS and CDR2 is YYNGEE. The CDR3, as DNA: TGTGCCAGCAGCGTAGGTCAACTAGCGGACTACGAGCAGTACTTC. Translated, it gives CASSVGQLADYEQYF.

The chain recombines TRBV18 with TRBJ2-5, with D perhaps matching TRBD1 (6 bases). V was pared by 4 bases and J by 5 bases, with 20 bases between. The CDR3 length is 16 residues. From germline, CDR1 is KGHSH and CDR2 LQKENI. CDR3 loop: CASSLGHRAVLETQYF. Written as DNA, the CDR3 is TGTGCCAGCTCACTCGGGCACAGGGCGGTTCTCGAGACCCAGTACTTC.

The chain is built from TRBV28 and TRBJ2-7; TRBD2 aligns across 10 bases. Germline V gene data show CDR1 as MDHEN and CDR2 as SYDVKM. The ends lost 7 bases at V and 5 bases at J; junction bases unmatched: 11. This CDR3 region has 15 residues. For the CDR3, the DNA is TGTGCCAGCACTTCACCGGGACTAGCGTACGACGAGCAGTACTTC. It translates to CASTSPGLAYDEQYF.

There are a few counts of this clone. The chain links TRBV10-3 to TRBJ2-7, with 8 bases identical to TRBD1. CDR3 length: 14 amino acids. J gave up 3 bases and V 2 bases, and 3 bases lay outside the gene matches. The germline CDR1 and CDR2 sequences are ENHRY and SYGVKD. The CDR3 DNA reads as TGTGCCATCAGTGAGGGACAGGGCCACTACGAGCAGTACTTC. This gives the protein CAISEGQGHYEQYF.

This clone has more than one count but fewer than ten. The rearrangement joins TRBV5-4 to TRBJ2-5; 13 bases match TRBD2. Trimming at V came to 2 bases and at J to 5 bases, leaving 6 bases not matched to a gene. The CDR3 sequence is 16 residues long. CDR1 is SGHNT, CDR2 YYREEE, per germline (reference sequence). The CDR3 DNA follows: TGTGCCAGCAGCTTCGACTCGGGACTAGCGGGGGAGACCCAGTACTTC. Translation gives CASSFDSGLAGETQYF.

This clone was counted only a few times. V and J are TRBV27 and TRBJ2-3; no reliable D call. CDR3 length: 13 amino acids. V lost 3 bases, J lost 4 bases, and 8 bases lay in between. CDR1 and CDR2 from the germline V gene are MNHEY and SMNVEV (reference sequence). The CDR3 DNA is TGTGCCAGCAGTTTCATTATGTCAGATACGCAGTATTTT. Amino acid sequence: CASSFIMSDTQYF.

This rearrangement joins TRBV6-1 to TRBJ2-3; 7 bases line up with TRBD1. Per germline, CDR1 MNHNS and CDR2 SASEGT. The V gene end was trimmed by 6 bases and the J gene end by 0 bases; junction bases not matched to a gene: 6. The CDR3 is made up of 15 amino acids. CDR3 loop: CASRTTGASTDTQYF. The CDR3 bases are TGTGCCAGCAGAACAACAGGGGCGAGCACAGATACGCAGTATTTT.

Points on this clone: Other nucleotide sequences from this sample produce the same CDR3. The V and J genes are TRBV11-3 and TRBJ2-2; the D is unclear. Trimming pared 5 bases from V and 1 base from J, leaving 5 bases between. This CDR3 contains 13 residues. Germline assignment: CDR1 SGHNT and CDR2 YENEEA. For the CDR3, the DNA is TGTGCCAGCAGCCTGCTGAACACCGGGGAGCTGTTTTTT. It translates to CASSLLNTGELFF.

This clone was counted at least ten times. V usage is TRBV28 and J usage is TRBJ2-7; D might be TRBD2 (5 bases). Germline CDR1 MDHEN, CDR2 SYDVKM. Trimming pared 9 bases from V and 3 bases from J, leaving 21 bases between. The CDR3 has 15 residues. The CDR3 is CASKDRPGSGYEQYF. The CDR3 nucleotides are TGTGCCAGTAAAGATCGCCCGGGGTCCGGCTACGAGCAGTACTTC. Variable domain in full (rest from reference TRBV28 and TRBJ2-7): DVKVTQSSRYLVKRTGEKVFLECVQDMDHENMFWYRQDPGLGLRLIYFSYDVKMKEKGDIPEGYSVSREKKERFSLILESASTNQTSMYLCASKDRPGSGYEQYFGPGTRLTVT.

This chain uses TRBV28 with TRBJ2-3; TRBD2 matches 8 bases. CDR1 is MDHEN, CDR2 SYDVKM, per germline. Trimming removed 4 bases from V and 2 bases from J; junction bases left unmatched: 14. The CDR3 is made up of 18 amino acids. The CDR3 nucleotides are TGTGCCAGCAGTTCCCGAGGTGGTAGCGGGACACACACAGATACGCAGTATTTT. It is translated as CASSSRGGSGTHTDTQYF.

This chain joins TRBV27 and TRBJ1-2; D is perhaps TRBD1 (6 bases). With 6 bases removed from V and 9 bases from J, the gap between germline ends came to 20 bases. Germline V CDR1 and CDR2: MNHEY, SMNVEV (reference sequence). The CDR3 runs to 14 residues. Here the CDR3 DNA reads TGTGCCAGCAGGGTACAGGGAACCGACCGGAGCTACACCTTC. It translates to CASRVQGTDRSYTF.

This clone was detected many times. Distinct nucleotide sequences in the sample also encode this CDR3. The chain employs TRBV18 and TRBJ2-7; no reliable D call. Trimming removed 6 bases at V and 1 base at J, with 4 bases between. Germline V gene lookup returns CDR1 KGHSH and CDR2 LQKENI. CDR3 length: 11 residues. CDR3 coding DNA: TGTGCCAGCTCTTCGTCCTACGAGCAGTACTTC. It translates to CASSSSYEQYF.

Turning to this clone: A read error is likely, as this CDR3 ends without the conserved phenylalanine or tryptophan. The DNA is omitted, as the CDR3 cannot be located on it reliably, and the CDR3 follows TCRdb's listing. V usage is TRBV20-1 and J usage is TRBJ1-2; TRBD1 was called by the table and not checked on the DNA. The CDR3 is 11 amino acids long, termini counted. Per germline, CDR1 DFQATT and CDR2 SNEGSKA (reference sequence). The chain's CDR3 is CSAIGQGAGPL.

The chain is built from TRBV5-1 and TRBJ1-5, with D hard to call. The V gene's germline CDR1 is SGHRS and CDR2 YFSETQ. The CDR3 covers 15 residues. V was trimmed by 1 base and J by 0 bases, leaving 8 bases between them. CDR3 DNA sequence: TGCGCCAGCAGCTTGAGGGATCATAGCAATCAGCCCCAGCATTTT. It codes for CASSLRDHSNQPQHF.

This clone was seen at least ten times. V is TRBV28 and J is TRBJ1-4; weak D call: TRBD1 (5 bases). Trimming stripped 7 bases from V and 7 bases from J, with 16 bases between. The CDR3 spans 14 residues. Looked up from germline, CDR1 is MDHEN and CDR2 is SYDVKM. The CDR3 sequence is CASTTGGIGEKLFF. CDR3 nucleotide sequence: TGTGCCAGCACAACAGGAGGAATAGGTGAAAAACTGTTTTTT.

V is TRBV5-1 and J is TRBJ2-3; 7 bases fit TRBD2. There are 14 residues in the CDR3. Germline V gene sequence: CDR1 SGHRS, CDR2 YFSETQ. Germline trimming cut 4 bases from V and 0 bases from J; bases unmatched to any gene: 2. CDR3 nucleotide sequence: TGCGCCAGCAGCATTAGCGGGAGCACAGATACGCAGTATTTT. This encodes CASSISGSTDTQYF.

The chain uses TRBV19 and TRBJ1-2; no clear D. The germline V gene encodes CDR1 LNHDA and CDR2 SQIVND (reference sequence). The ends were cut back, 1 base at V and 8 bases at J, with 8 bases in the middle. This CDR3 is built from 12 residues. The CDR3 reads CASSIAGVGYTF. The CDR3 DNA follows: TGTGCCAGTAGTATAGCTGGCGTAGGCTACACCTTC.

The CDR3 coding sequence is TGTGCCAGTAGTACCTCGGGCGGGGTATGGAGCAATCAGCCCCAGCATTTT. This codes for CASSTSGGVWSNQPQHF. The gene calls are TRBV19 and TRBJ1-5, with D hard to call. V was clipped by 4 bases and J by 1 base, with 17 bases between them. The germline V gene encodes CDR1 LNHDA and CDR2 SQIVND (reference sequence). This CDR3 is 17 amino acids long.

The sample holds a few counts of this clone. V is TRBV5-8 and J is TRBJ2-7; TRBD1 aligns across 7 bases. After removal of 4 bases from V and 1 base from J, the junction contained 5 bases not matched to a gene. The germline gives CDR1 SGHTS, CDR2 YDEGEE. CDR3 length: 14 amino acids. The CDR3 DNA reads TGTGCCAGCAGCGCCAGACAGGGTTCCTACGAGCAGTACTTC. Protein sequence: CASSARQGSYEQYF.

This clone has just one count. The chain joins TRBV2 to TRBJ1-1; D is undetermined. The length of the CDR3 is 13 residues. Trimming removed 3 bases from V and 6 bases from J, with 11 bases in between. CDR1 SNHLY and CDR2 FYNNEI come from the germline V gene. In DNA, the CDR3 is TGTGCCAGCAGTGATAGGCGGACCCCTGAAGCTTTCTTT. Amino acids: CASSDRRTPEAFF.

V and J are TRBV29-1 and TRBJ2-5, with D maybe TRBD2 (5 bases). The CDR3 has 12 amino acids. Germline V CDR1 and CDR2: SQVTM, ANQGSEA. V lost 5 bases, J lost 11 bases, and 18 bases lay in between. The CDR3 sequence: CSVRQALGEQYF. CDR3 nucleotide sequence: TGCAGCGTTCGCCAGGCCCTCGGGGAGCAGTACTTC.

The chain couples TRBV30 to TRBJ2-1; TRBD2 agrees at 7 bases. Losses at the gene ends were 1 base for V and 15 bases for J; bases not matched to a gene: 6. The CDR3 has 11 residues. Germline loops: CDR1 GTSNPN, CDR2 SVGIG (reference sequence). CDR3 protein: CAWSGGGIRFF. The CDR3 nucleotides read TGTGCCTGGAGTGGGGGGGGAATTCGGTTCTTC.

This clone appeared once. The J gene is TRBJ2-1, the V gene TRBV7-8, with D possibly matching TRBD2 (6 bases). CDR1 and CDR2 (germline): SGHVS, FQNEAQ. CDR3 length: 15 amino acids. V was clipped by 6 bases and J by 8 bases, with 20 bases between them. CDR3: CASSHRRAVRYEQFF. The CDR3 DNA reads as TGTGCCAGCAGTCACCGGAGGGCGGTTAGGTATGAGCAGTTCTTC.